Described below is a single T cell receptor beta chain sequence and its context. Its antigen is not known. The data were obtained in a study of radiation and T cells in renal cell carcinoma. General study findings and limits: From baseline, blood top tumor clonotypes peaked at 2 weeks post-radiation. Baseline intratumoral clonotype presence is unknown without pretreatment biopsies.

Some clones are missing from TCRdb's copy, which holds only in-frame ones; the method was immunoSEQ multiplex PCR. Of roughly 160,000 clones in the sample, about 88% were seen once. Documented time point: blood 4 weeks post-SBRT, at nephrectomy. Treatment defined: 15 Gy SBRT to primary tumor, nephrectomy 4 weeks later. Nephrectomy followed 15 Gy stereotactic body radiation by 4 weeks. The patient's renal cell carcinoma had clear cell pathology. The sample in question was blood, obtained from a patient whose treatment included radiotherapy and nephrectomy. This receptor was taken from a woman in her fifties or sixties with renal cell carcinoma.

This CDR3 is CASRDRGRLSYEQYF. CDR3 DNA sequence: TGTGCCAGCAGGGACAGGGGGCGATTATCCTACGAGCAGTACTTC. The gene calls are TRBV2 and TRBJ2-7, with 11 bases aligning to TRBD1. The J segment lost 1 base and the V segment lost 6 bases, leaving 5 bases of the junction unmatched. The CDR3 runs to 15 residues. The germline gives CDR1 SNHLY, CDR2 FYNNEI.